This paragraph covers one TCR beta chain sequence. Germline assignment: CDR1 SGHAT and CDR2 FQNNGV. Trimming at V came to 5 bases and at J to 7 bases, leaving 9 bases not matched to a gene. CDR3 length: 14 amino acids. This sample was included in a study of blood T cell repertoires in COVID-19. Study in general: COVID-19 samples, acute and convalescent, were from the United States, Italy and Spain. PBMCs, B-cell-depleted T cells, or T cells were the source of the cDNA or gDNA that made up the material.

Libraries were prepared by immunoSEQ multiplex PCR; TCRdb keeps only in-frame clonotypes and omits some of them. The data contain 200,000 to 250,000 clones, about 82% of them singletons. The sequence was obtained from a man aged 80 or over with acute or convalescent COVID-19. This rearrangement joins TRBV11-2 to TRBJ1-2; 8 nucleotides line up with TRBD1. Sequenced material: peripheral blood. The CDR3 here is CASSRDRGPGGYTF. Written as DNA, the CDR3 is TGTGCCAGCAGCCGAGACAGGGGCCCGGGTGGCTACACCTTC.